This TCR beta chain was documented in a study of T cell clusters in autoimmune cytopenias. Study as a whole: A median of around 50,000 TRB reads per sample yielded a median approximately 2,200 distinct clonotypes. Overall study findings and caveats: TRB repertoire shifts in secondary cytopenia and chronic lymphocytic leukemia mostly reflected lymphoma, not autoimmunity. Exclusive TRB clusters were 2.5 to 3.5-fold more numerous in healthy donors than in active autoimmune hepatitis. Comparing secondary cytopenia with chronic lymphocytic leukemia showed no cluster-lack signature, apparently masked by lymphoma repertoire.

This clonotype counts as medium-sized (0.01 to 0.1%) by frequency. What it recognizes is unknown. Germline lookup yields CDR1 MNHEY and CDR2 SMNVEV (reference sequence). The length of the CDR3 is 13 residues. Each sample's input was roughly 250 ng genomic DNA, some 34,000 genome equivalents. Multiplex touch-down PCR amplified TRB using TRB-A and TRB-B pools in one tube. TCRdb re-called the multiplex PCR reads, yielding one record per CDR3 amino acid sequence without DNA. This sample's clone table lists about 2,100 distinct CDR3 sequences. Sequencing was carried out using peripheral blood. This chain joins TRBV27 and TRBJ2-7; TCRdb's D call, TRBD1, is unchecked because there is no DNA. This receptor was taken from a human donor with an autoimmune cytopenia or autoimmune hepatitis (not recorded which). The CDR3 sequence: CASRGGGGNEQYF.